The 2 T cell receptor beta chains in this list originate from one sample, sequenced in a study of cytomegalovirus exposure and HLA in healthy donors. The protocol was immunoSEQ multiplex PCR, while the TCRdb copy is restricted to in-frame clones and leaves out a portion. Of roughly 250,000 clones listed, about 87% are singletons. Sequenced input: PBMCs. The receptor set was obtained from a man younger than 35 in good health and CMV-seronegative.

V is TRBV28 and J is TRBJ2-3; maybe TRBD2 (6 bases). Germline CDR1 reads MDHEN; CDR2 reads SYDVKM. There are 16 residues in the CDR3. With 7 bases removed from V and 2 bases from J, the gap between germline ends came to 19 bases. CDR3 sequence reads: CASTLGAGTSTDTQYF. In DNA, the CDR3 is TGTGCCAGCACCTTAGGGGCGGGGACTTCCACAGATACGCAGTATTTT.

V usage is TRBV18 and J usage is TRBJ1-1; no clear D gene. The germline V and J ends were trimmed by 1 base and 4 bases, with 10 bases remaining between them. CDR1 is KGHSH and CDR2 is LQKENI in the germline V gene. CDR3 length: 14 residues. Here the CDR3 DNA reads TGTGCCAGCTCACCACTTAATGAGGGCACTGAAGCTTTCTTT. As protein: CASSPLNEGTEAFF. Full variable domain (outside the CDR3, taken from reference TRBV18 and TRBJ1-1): NAGVMQNPRHLVRRRGQEARLRCSPMKGHSHVYWYRQLPEEGLKFMVYLQKENIIDESGMPKERFSAEFPKEGPSILRIQQVVRGDSAAYFCASSPLNEGTEAFFGQGTRLTVV.